The 11 T cell receptor beta chains presented below share a single source sample, sequenced in a study of siplizumab effects on memory and regulatory T cells (dated by TCRdb to between 2019 and 2020). Libraries came from the immunoSEQ multiplex PCR assay. Sourced from immuneACCESS, this table was stored by TCRdb with only in-frame sequences that have V and J called. A share of the clones is absent; for the studies checked, an unresolved V gene accounts for under half, and the remainder has no known explanation. In this sample the table shows some 97,000 clones, approximately 94% of which occur a single time. In total, the top ten clones hold under 0.65% of the sample. The sequenced sample was Tregs sorted from blood. Receptor source: a human donor in good health.

The J gene is TRBJ2-3, the V gene TRBV4-2; TRBD2 aligns across 8 bases. Unmatched junction bases numbered 10, after V lost 0 bases and J lost 2 bases. CDR1 is LGHNA and CDR2 is YNFKEQ in the germline V gene. The CDR3 runs to 18 residues. CDR3 region: CASSQDRMTAGDTDTQYF. As DNA, the CDR3 is TGTGCCAGCAGCCAAGATAGGATGACAGCGGGGGACACAGATACGCAGTATTTT.

The chain is built from TRBV5-1 and TRBJ2-1, with 8 bases matching TRBD2. J gave up 4 bases and V 7 bases, and 16 bases lay outside the gene matches. Germline V gene data show CDR1 as SGHRS and CDR2 as YFSETQ. The CDR3 consists of 17 residues. The CDR3 loop is CASLPSGRREGYNEQFF. The CDR3, as DNA: TGCGCCAGCCTCCCCAGCGGGAGAAGGGAAGGATACAATGAGCAGTTCTTC.

The chain has TRBV30 and TRBJ1-1; no clear D gene. The germline V and J ends were trimmed by 3 bases and 10 bases, with 18 bases remaining between them. Germline V gene sequence: CDR1 GTSNPN, CDR2 SVGIG (reference sequence). The CDR3 is made up of 13 amino acids. Here the CDR3 DNA reads TGTGCCTGGAGACGGTTGCGAACCCTAGGAGCTTTCTTT. Residues: CAWRRLRTLGAFF.

The rearrangement uses TRBV6-6 and TRBJ2-6; no definite D call. Deletions cut 1 base from V and 0 bases from J, with 7 bases between. The CDR3 contains 16 residues. Germline-derived CDR1 and CDR2 are MNHNY and SVGAGI (reference sequence). The CDR3 spells CASSYLVSSGANVLTF. For the CDR3, the DNA is TGTGCCAGCAGTTACTTAGTAAGCTCTGGGGCCAACGTCCTGACTTTC.

The rearrangement joins TRBV28 to TRBJ2-4; 10 bases fit TRBD2. The V and J ends lost 9 bases and 0 bases, in that order; junction bases with no gene match: 2. This CDR3 comprises 14 residues. CDR1 is MDHEN and CDR2 is SYDVKM in the germline V gene. The CDR3 here is CASGLAVAKNIQYF. The DNA of the CDR3 is TGTGCCAGTGGACTAGCGGTAGCCAAAAACATTCAGTACTTC.

The chain's CDR3 is CASSLDGRYNEQFF. In DNA, the CDR3 is TGTGCCAGCAGCTTGGACGGTCGGTACAATGAGCAGTTCTTC. The chain joins TRBV5-4 to TRBJ2-1, with no clear D. The ends were cut back, 0 bases at V and 4 bases at J, with 8 bases in the middle. The germline gives CDR1 SGHNT, CDR2 YYREEE (reference sequence). The CDR3 runs to 14 residues. Drawing the rest from reference TRBV5-4 and TRBJ2-1, the complete variable domain is ETGVTQSPTHLIKTRGQQVTLRCSSQSGHNTVSWYQQALGQGPQFIFQYYREEENGRGNFPPRFSGLQFPNYSSELNVNALELDDSALYLCASSLDGRYNEQFFGPGTRLTVL.

The chain links TRBV15 to TRBJ2-3; D gene ambiguous. CDR1 and CDR2 from the germline V gene are LNHNV and YYDKDF (reference sequence). V was cut by 4 bases and J by 5 bases, with 7 bases left in between. CDR3 length equals 12 residues. The DNA of the CDR3 is TGTGCCACCAGCATGAAACGAGATACGCAGTATTTT. It codes for CATSMKRDTQYF.

The J gene is TRBJ1-1, the V gene TRBV5-1; TRBD1 might be the D (5 bases). Looked up from germline, CDR1 is SGHRS and CDR2 is YFSETQ. The CDR3 spans 15 residues. V lost 3 bases and J 5 bases, leaving 17 bases between the germline ends. The CDR3 DNA is TGCGCCAGCAGCTCTCGAAACGGGGGAGGGACTGAAGCTTTCTTT. Translating it yields CASSSRNGGGTEAFF.

This rearrangement joins TRBV5-1 to TRBJ2-7, with a tentative D call TRBD2 (7 bases). The CDR3 extends over 11 amino acids. CDR1 and CDR2 (germline): SGHRS, YFSETQ. V lost 3 bases and J 12 bases, leaving 13 bases between the germline ends. The CDR3 reads CASSSGGRWYF. Written as DNA, the CDR3 is TGCGCCAGCAGCTCGGGGGGCAGGTGGTACTTC. The complete variable domain, with remaining parts taken from reference TRBV5-1 and TRBJ2-7, reads KAGVTQTPRYLIKTRGQQVTLSCSPISGHRSVSWYQQTPGQGLQFLFEYFSETQRNKGNFPGRFSGRQFSNSRSEMNVSTLELGDSALYLCASSSGGRWYFGPGTRLTVT.

V is TRBV10-1 and J is TRBJ2-1; D not resolved. The CDR3 contains 17 residues. The germline V gene has CDR1 WNHNN and CDR2 SYGVQD (reference sequence). The V gene lost 0 bases and the J gene lost 5 bases, with 17 bases spanning the gap. This CDR3 reads CASSESASSLTDNEQFF. The CDR3 DNA is TGCGCCAGCAGTGAGTCTGCGTCGTCTCTTACCGACAATGAGCAGTTCTTC.

V and J are TRBV7-3 and TRBJ1-3, with D uncertain. The CDR3 extends over 16 amino acids. The germline V and J ends were trimmed by 3 bases and 0 bases, with 12 bases remaining between them. The germline gives CDR1 SGHTA, CDR2 FQGTGA. The CDR3 loop is CASSLFEQTSGNTIYF. CDR3 nucleotides: TGTGCCAGCAGCTTGTTCGAACAGACCTCTGGAAACACCATATATTTT.